This T cell receptor beta chain originates from a study of blood T cells in healthy people across ages. The use of a sample-barcoded 5' primer and a J-beta primer mix characterized a second PCR of about 7 to 12 cycles. A tag from a template-switch adaptor with 12 random nucleotides marked each cDNA molecule. Each sample yielded at least 3 million CDR3-containing paired-end reads. MiXCR, applied by TCRdb to the 5' RACE reads, yields one record per CDR3 protein. The repertoire has under 1 million distinct CDR3 sequences, more than 40% of them found once; the top ten carry roughly 19%. The CDR3 runs 16 residues. Germline CDR1 SGHTA, CDR2 FQGNSA. V was pared by 3 bases and J by 8 bases, with 9 bases of the junction left unmatched. This clonotype has just a few counts. No antigen is known for it. Findings of the study overall: Older age coincided with a roughly linear decline in TCR beta diversity per million T cells.

The sample consisted of blood. V usage is TRBV7-2 and J usage is TRBJ2-1; TRBD2 matches 11 bases. The sequence came from a man aged 60-69 years in good health. DNA of the CDR3: TGTGCCAGCAGCTTCTTAGCGGGGGGGCCGTACGATGAGCAGTTCTTC. Its protein product is CASSFLAGGPYDEQFF.